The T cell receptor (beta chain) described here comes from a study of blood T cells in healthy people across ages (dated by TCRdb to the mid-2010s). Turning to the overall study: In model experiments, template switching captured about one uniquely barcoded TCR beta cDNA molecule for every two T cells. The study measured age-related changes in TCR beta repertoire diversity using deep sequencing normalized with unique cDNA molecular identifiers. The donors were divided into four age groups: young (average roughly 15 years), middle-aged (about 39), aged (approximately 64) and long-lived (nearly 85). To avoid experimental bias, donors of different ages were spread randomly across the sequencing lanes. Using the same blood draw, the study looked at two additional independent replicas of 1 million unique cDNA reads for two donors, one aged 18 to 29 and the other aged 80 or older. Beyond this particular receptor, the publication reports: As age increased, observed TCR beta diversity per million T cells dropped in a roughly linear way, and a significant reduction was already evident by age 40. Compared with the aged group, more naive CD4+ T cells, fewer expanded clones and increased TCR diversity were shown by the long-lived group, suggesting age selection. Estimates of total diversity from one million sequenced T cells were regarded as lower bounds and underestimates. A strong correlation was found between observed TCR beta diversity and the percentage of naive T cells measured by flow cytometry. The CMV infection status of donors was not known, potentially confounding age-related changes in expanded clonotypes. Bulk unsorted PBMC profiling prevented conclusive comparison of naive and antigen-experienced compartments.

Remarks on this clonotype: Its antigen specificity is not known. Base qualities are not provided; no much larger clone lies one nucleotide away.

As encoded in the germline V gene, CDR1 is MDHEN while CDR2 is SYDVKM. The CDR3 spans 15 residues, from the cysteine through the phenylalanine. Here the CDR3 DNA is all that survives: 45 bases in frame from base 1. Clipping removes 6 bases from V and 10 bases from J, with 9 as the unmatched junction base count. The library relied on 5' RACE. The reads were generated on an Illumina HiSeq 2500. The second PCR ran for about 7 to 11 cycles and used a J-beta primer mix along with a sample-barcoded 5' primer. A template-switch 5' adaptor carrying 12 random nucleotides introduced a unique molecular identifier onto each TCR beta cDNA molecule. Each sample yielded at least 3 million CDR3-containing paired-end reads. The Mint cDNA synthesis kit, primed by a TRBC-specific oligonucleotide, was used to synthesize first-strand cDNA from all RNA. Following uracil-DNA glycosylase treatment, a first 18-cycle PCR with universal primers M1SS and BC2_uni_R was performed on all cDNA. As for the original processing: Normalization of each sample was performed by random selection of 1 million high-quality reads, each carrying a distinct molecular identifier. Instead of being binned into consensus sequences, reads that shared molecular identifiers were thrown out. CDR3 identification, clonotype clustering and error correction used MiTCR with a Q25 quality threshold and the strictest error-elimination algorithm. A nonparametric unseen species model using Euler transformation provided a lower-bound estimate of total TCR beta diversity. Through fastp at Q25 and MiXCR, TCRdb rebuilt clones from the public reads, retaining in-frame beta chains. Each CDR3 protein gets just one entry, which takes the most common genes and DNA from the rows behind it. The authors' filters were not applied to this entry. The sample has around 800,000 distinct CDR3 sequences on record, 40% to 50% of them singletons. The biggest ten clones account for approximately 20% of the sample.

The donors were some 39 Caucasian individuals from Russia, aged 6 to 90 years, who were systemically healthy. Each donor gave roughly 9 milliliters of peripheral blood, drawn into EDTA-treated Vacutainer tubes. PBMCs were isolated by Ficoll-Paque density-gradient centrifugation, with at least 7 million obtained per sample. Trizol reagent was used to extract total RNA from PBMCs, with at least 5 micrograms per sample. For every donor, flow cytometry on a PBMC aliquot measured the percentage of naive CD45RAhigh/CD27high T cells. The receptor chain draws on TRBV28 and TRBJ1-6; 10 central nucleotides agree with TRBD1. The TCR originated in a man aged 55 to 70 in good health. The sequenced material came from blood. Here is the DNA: TGTGCCAGCAGCCCCCAGGGACAGGGGAGGTCACCCCTCCACTTT. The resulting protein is CASSPQGQGRSPLHF.